This paragraph covers one TCR beta chain sequence. Its antigen is unknown. The sample belongs to a study of cytomegalovirus exposure and HLA in healthy donors. Background on the study: The 120 or so validation repertoires were produced on the same platform as the 500 to 800 repertoires of the first cohort. This was reported in a later analysis.

Repertoires were generated with immunoSEQ multiplex PCR, while TCRdb's copy carries only in-frame clones and drops some. The repertoire has roughly 170,000 clones, roughly 84% of them found once; the top ten carry approximately 3%. The study's findings and limits: In the 100 to 150 validation repertoires, around 95% of cluster scores exceeded 0, per a later analysis.

The CDR3 is made up of 16 amino acids. Trimming left V 0 bases short and J 5 bases short, with 16 bases between. Germline CDR1 LGHNA, CDR2 YSLEER. The chain links TRBV4-3 to TRBJ1-2; D remains unclear. This clonotype originated in a woman aged 18-29 years in good health and CMV-seropositive. Sequences were obtained from PBMCs. This chain's CDR3 is CASSQDRFGGLYGYTF. CDR3 sequence (DNA): TGCGCCAGCAGCCAAGACCGGTTTGGAGGTTTGTATGGCTACACCTTC.